The clone carrying this T cell receptor (beta chain) was observed many times. TCRdb recomputed calls from the 5' RACE reads with MiXCR, one row per CDR3 protein. This table holds roughly 260,000 distinct CDR3 sequences, roughly 13% found once. The data were obtained in a study of identical twins. Per the germline V gene, CDR1 is MNHNS and CDR2 is SASEGT. The V gene lost 10 bases and the J gene lost 2 bases, with 15 bases spanning the gap. The length of the CDR3 is 13 residues. Healthy Caucasians provided all donations. The sequencing input was memory (CD45RO+) T cells sorted from blood. The clonotype originates from a woman younger than 30 in good health. The V gene is TRBV6-1, the J gene TRBJ2-7; D may be TRBD1 (6 bases). CDR3 bases: TGTGCCACTACCGGGACATCCACCTACGAGCAGTACTTC. Its translation is CATTGTSTYEQYF.